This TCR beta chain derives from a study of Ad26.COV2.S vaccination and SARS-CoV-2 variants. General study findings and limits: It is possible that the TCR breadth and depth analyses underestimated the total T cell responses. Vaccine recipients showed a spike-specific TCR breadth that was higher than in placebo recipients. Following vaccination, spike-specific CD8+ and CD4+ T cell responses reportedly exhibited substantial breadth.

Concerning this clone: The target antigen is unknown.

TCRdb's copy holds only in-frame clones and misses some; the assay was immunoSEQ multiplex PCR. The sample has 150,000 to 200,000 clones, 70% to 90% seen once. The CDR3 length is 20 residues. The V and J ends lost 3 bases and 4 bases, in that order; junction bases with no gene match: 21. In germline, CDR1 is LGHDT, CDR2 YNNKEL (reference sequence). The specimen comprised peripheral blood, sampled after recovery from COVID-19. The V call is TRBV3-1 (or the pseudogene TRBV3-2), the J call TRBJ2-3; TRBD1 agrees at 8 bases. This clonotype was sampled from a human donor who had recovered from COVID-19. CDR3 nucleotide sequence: TGTGCCAGCAGCCAGGCCCATGGGGGGACAGGCTATAGTCTCCCAGATACGCAGTATTTT. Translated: CASSQAHGGTGYSLPDTQYF.